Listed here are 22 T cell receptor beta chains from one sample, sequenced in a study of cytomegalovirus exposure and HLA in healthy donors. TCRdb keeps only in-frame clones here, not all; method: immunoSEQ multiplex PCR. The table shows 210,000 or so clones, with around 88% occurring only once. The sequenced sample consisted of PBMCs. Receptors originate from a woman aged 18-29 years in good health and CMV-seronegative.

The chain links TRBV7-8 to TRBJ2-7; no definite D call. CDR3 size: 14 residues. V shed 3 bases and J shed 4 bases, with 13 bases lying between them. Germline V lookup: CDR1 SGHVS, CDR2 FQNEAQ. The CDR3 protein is CASSLLSTDYEQYF. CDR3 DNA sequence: TGTGCCAGCAGCTTGTTGTCTACAGATTACGAGCAGTACTTC.

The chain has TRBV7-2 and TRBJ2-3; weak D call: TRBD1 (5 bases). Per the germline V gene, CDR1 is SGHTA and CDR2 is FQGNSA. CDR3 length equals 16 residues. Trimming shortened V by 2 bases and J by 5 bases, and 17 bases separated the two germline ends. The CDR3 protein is CASSLWGGMTGDTQYF. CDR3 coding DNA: TGTGCCAGCAGCTTATGGGGCGGAATGACCGGAGATACGCAGTATTTT.

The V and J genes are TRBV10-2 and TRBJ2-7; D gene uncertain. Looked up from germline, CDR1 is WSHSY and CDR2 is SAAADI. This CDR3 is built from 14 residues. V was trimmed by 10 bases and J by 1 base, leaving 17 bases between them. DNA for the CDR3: TGCGCCATAAGCCAGTTTCAGGCATCCTACGAGCAGTACTTC. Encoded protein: CAISQFQASYEQYF.

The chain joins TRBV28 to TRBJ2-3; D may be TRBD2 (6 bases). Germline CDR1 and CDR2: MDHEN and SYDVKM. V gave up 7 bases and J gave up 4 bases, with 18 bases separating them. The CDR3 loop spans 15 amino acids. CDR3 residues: CASKDAGFGADTQYF. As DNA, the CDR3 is TGTGCCAGCAAAGACGCGGGATTCGGGGCAGATACGCAGTATTTT.

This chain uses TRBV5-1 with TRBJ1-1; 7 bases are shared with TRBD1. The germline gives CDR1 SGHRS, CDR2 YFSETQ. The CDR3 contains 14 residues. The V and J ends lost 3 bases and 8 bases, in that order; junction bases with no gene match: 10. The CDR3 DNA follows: TGCGCCAGCAGCTACGCATCAACACAGGGGGAAGCTTTCTTT. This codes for CASSYASTQGEAFF. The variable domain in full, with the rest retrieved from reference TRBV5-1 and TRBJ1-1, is KAGVTQTPRYLIKTRGQQVTLSCSPISGHRSVSWYQQTPGQGLQFLFEYFSETQRNKGNFPGRFSGRQFSNSRSEMNVSTLELGDSALYLCASSYASTQGEAFFGQGTRLTVV.

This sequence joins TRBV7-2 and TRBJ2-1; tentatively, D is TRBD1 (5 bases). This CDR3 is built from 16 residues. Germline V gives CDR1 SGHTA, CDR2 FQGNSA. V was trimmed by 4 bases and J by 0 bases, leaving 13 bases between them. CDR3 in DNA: TGTGCCAGCAGCTACGGTTGGCAGGGCTCCTACAATGAGCAGTTCTTC. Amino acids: CASSYGWQGSYNEQFF.

The CDR3 nucleotides are TGTGCCATGGAAGCGGGAGAGGACGAGCAGTACTTC. It specifies CAMEAGEDEQYF. This sequence joins TRBV2 and TRBJ2-7, with 8 bases matching TRBD2. The V and J ends lost 10 bases and 5 bases, in that order; junction bases with no gene match: 7. The length of the CDR3 is 12 residues. Germline V gene sequence: CDR1 SNHLY, CDR2 FYNNEI.

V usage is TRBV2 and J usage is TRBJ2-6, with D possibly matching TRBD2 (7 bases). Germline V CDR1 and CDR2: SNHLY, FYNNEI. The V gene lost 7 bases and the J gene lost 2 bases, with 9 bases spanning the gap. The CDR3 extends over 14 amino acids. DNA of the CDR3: TGTGCCAGCACGGGGGGCGCTGGGGCCAACGTCCTGACTTTC. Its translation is CASTGGAGANVLTF.

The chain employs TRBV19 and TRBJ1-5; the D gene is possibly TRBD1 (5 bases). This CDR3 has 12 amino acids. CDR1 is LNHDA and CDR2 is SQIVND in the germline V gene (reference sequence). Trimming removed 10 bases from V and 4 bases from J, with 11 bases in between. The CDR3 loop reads CATSGLNQPQHF. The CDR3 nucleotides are TGTGCCACCTCGGGACTTAATCAGCCCCAGCATTTT.

Written as DNA, the CDR3 is TGTGCCTCCCGGGGAGAGACCCAGTACTTC. As protein: CASRGETQYF. V and J are TRBV30 and TRBJ2-5; possible D gene TRBD2, 5 bases. The germline V gene has CDR1 GTSNPN and CDR2 SVGIG (reference sequence). The CDR3 covers 10 residues. Between the trimmed V and J ends, which lost 7 bases and 4 bases, there was a span of 7 bases.

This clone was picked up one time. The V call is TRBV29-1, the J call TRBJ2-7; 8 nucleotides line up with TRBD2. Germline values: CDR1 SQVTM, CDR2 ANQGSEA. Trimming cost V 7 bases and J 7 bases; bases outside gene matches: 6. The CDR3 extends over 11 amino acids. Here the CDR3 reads CSAGGAGEQYF. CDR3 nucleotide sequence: TGCAGCGCCGGGGGGGCGGGGGAGCAGTACTTC.

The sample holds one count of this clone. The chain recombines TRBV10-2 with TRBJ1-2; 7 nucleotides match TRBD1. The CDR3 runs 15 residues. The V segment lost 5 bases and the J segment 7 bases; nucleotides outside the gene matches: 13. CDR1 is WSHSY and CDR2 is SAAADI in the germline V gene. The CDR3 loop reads CASSPETGSPGGYTF. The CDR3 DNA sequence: TGCGCCAGCAGTCCCGAGACAGGGTCCCCCGGTGGCTACACCTTC.

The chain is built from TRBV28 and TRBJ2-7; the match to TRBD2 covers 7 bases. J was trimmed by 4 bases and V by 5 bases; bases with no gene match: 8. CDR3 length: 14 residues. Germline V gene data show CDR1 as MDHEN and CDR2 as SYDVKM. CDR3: CASSRLAGGYEQYF. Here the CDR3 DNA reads TGTGCCAGCAGTAGACTAGCCGGGGGTTACGAGCAGTACTTC.

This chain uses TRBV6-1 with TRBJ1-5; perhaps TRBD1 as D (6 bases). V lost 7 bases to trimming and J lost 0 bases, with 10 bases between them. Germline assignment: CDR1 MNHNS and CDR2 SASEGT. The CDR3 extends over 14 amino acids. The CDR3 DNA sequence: TGTGCCAGCACCAGGGGTAGTAGCAATCAGCCCCAGCATTTT. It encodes CASTRGSSNQPQHF.

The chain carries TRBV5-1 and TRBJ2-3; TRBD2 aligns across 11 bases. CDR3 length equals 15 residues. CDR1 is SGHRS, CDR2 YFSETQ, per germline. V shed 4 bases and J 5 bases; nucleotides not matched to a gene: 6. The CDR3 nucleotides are TGCGCCAGCAGCGTGGGACTAGCGGAGGAAGATACGCAGTATTTT. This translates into CASSVGLAEEDTQYF.

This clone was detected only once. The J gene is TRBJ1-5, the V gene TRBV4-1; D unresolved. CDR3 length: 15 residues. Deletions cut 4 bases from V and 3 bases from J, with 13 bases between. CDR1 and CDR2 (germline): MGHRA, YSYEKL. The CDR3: CASSLEAGSNQPQHF. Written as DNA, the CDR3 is TGCGCCAGCAGCCTCGAAGCAGGATCCAATCAGCCCCAGCATTTT.

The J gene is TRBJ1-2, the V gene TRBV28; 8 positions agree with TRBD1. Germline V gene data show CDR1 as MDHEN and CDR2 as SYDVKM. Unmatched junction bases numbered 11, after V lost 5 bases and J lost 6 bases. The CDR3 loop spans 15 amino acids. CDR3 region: CASSPSSRGRNGYTF. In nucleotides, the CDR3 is TGTGCCAGCAGTCCCTCATCCAGGGGGCGGAATGGCTACACCTTC.

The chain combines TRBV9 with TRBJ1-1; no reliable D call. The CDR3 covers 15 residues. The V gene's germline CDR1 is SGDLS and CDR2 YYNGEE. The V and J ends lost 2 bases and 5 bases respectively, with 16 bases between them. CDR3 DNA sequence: TGTGCCAGCAGCGTCGAAGGAGGAGGGTGGACTGAAGCTTTCTTT. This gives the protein CASSVEGGGWTEAFF.

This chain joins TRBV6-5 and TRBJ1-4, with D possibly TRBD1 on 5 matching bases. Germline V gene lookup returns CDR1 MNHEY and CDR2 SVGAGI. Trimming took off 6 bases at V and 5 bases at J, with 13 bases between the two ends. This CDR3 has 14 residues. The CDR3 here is CASSLGLGNEKLFF. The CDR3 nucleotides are TGTGCCAGCAGCCTGGGACTGGGGAATGAAAAACTGTTTTTT.

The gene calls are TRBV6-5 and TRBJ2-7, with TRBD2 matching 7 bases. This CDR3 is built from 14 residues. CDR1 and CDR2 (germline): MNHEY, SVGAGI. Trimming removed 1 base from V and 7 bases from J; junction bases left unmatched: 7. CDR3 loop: CASSYLQGAGEQYF. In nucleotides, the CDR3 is TGTGCCAGCAGTTACTTGCAGGGAGCGGGGGAGCAGTACTTC.

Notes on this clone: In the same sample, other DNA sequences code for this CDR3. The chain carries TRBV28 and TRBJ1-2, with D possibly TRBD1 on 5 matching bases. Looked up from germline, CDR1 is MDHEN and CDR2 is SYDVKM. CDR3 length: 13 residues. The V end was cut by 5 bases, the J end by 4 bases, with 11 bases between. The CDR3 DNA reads TGTGCCAGCAGTCTTGGGGGGGGCTATGGCTACACCTTC. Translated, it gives CASSLGGGYGYTF.

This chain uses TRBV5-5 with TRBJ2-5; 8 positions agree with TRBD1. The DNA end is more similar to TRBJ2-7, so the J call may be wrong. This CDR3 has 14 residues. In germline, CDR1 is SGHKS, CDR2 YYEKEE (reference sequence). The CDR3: CASSLGTGRYEQYF. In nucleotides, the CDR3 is TGTGCCAGCAGCTTGGGGACAGGGCGCTACGAGCAGTACTTC.